These 16 T cell receptor beta chains were all obtained from the same sample, sequenced in a study of cytomegalovirus exposure and HLA in healthy donors. Researchers ran the PCR with 60 Vbeta and 13 Jbeta primers. Sequencing was performed with immunoSEQ multiplex PCR; in TCRdb, only in-frame clones are kept and a portion is missing. The table has about 120,000 clones, roughly 9% seen once; the top ten hold less than 6.5%. Sequencing input: PBMCs. The receptors originated from a woman aged 35 to 49 in good health and CMV-seropositive.

This chain uses TRBV19 with TRBJ1-5, with 9 bases aligning to TRBD1. The CDR3 has 14 amino acids. Germline V gene sequence: CDR1 LNHDA, CDR2 SQIVND (reference sequence). Losses at the gene ends were 6 bases for V and 7 bases for J; bases not matched to a gene: 7. CDR3 protein: CASRPQGAEQPQHF. The CDR3 nucleotides are TGTGCCAGTAGACCACAGGGGGCAGAGCAGCCCCAGCATTTT.

This clone was seen a handful of times. The rearrangement uses TRBV5-1 and TRBJ2-3, with a weak D call TRBD2 (6 bases). There are 13 residues in the CDR3. The V gene lost 1 base and the J gene lost 6 bases, with 9 bases spanning the gap. Germline V gene sequence: CDR1 SGHRS, CDR2 YFSETQ. The CDR3 region has the DNA TGCGCCAGCAGCTTGCGTCTAGCGGATACGCAGTATTTT. It translates to CASSLRLADTQYF.

As to this clone: One end of the junction varies from germline; a read error may be responsible. The V call is TRBV27, the J call TRBJ2-3; 15 bases align to TRBD2. CDR1 MNHEY and CDR2 SMNVEV come from the germline V gene (reference sequence). The CDR3 loop spans 19 amino acids. The CDR3 DNA sequence: TGTGCCAGCAGTGTGTCTTTTCCGGGACTAGCGGGGGGCACATATACGCAGTATTTT. Its protein product is CASSVSFPGLAGGTYTQYF.

In this sample, this clone turned up a few times. The chain links TRBV5-4 to TRBJ1-2; 8 positions agree with TRBD1. The V gene end was trimmed by 4 bases and the J gene end by 4 bases; junction bases not matched to a gene: 3. The CDR3 is 13 residues long. Per germline, CDR1 SGHNT and CDR2 YYREEE (reference sequence). CDR3 nucleotide sequence: TGTGCCAGCAGCCGCACAGGGGGCTATGGCTACACCTTC. Protein sequence: CASSRTGGYGYTF.

This clone was seen a few times. J is TRBJ2-7 and V is TRBV5-1; D is perhaps TRBD2 (6 bases). Trimming took 4 bases from V and 0 from J, leaving 11 bases between them. Germline CDR1 reads SGHRS; CDR2 reads YFSETQ. This CDR3 contains 14 residues. DNA for the CDR3: TGCGCCAGCAGCCCGACTAGTGGCTCCTACGAGCAGTACTTC. This translates into CASSPTSGSYEQYF.

This clone was observed a few times. This chain connects TRBV28 to TRBJ1-6; the match to TRBD1 covers 7 bases. The CDR3 is 15 residues long. V dropped 4 bases and J dropped 7; count of bases not matched to a gene: 7. The V gene's germline CDR1 is MDHEN and CDR2 SYDVKM. In nucleotides, the CDR3 is TGTGCCAGCAGTTACCACAGGGGCGGGAATTCACCCCTCCACTTT. Translation: CASSYHRGGNSPLHF.

This chain uses TRBV28 with TRBJ2-1; 8 positions match TRBD1. V was clipped by 3 bases and J by 8 bases; unmatched bases: 9. CDR1 MDHEN and CDR2 SYDVKM come from the germline V gene. This CDR3 has 15 amino acids. CDR3 coding DNA: TGTGCCAGCAGTTTGAGGCAGGGGGCCAAGCATGAGCAGTTCTTC. It specifies CASSLRQGAKHEQFF.

In its sample, this clone was seen many times. The chain uses TRBV5-5 and TRBJ1-6, with 9 bases fitting TRBD1. After removal of 7 bases from V and 9 bases from J, the junction contained 11 bases not matched to a gene. The germline gives CDR1 SGHKS, CDR2 YYEKEE (reference sequence). The CDR3 spans 15 residues. In DNA, the CDR3 is TGTGCCAGCGGAGAACAGGGGGCTTTTGGTTCACCCCTCCACTTT. This encodes CASGEQGAFGSPLHF.

The V and J genes are TRBV5-1 and TRBJ2-2; TRBD2 is a possible D gene (6 bases). V gave up 4 bases and J gave up 4 bases, with 17 bases separating them. This CDR3 has 16 amino acids. Germline V gene data show CDR1 as SGHRS and CDR2 as YFSETQ. This CDR3 is CASSPRTQEGTGELFF. The CDR3 nucleotides read TGCGCCAGCAGCCCTAGGACCCAGGAGGGCACCGGGGAGCTGTTTTTT.

In this sample, this clone turned up a few times. The rearrangement links TRBV28 to TRBJ2-7; 12 bases map to TRBD1. CDR1 MDHEN and CDR2 SYDVKM come from the germline V gene. The CDR3 runs 14 residues. V dropped 10 bases and J dropped 4; count of bases not matched to a gene: 8. CDR3 region: CATYGTGGSYEQYF. The CDR3 region has the DNA TGTGCCACCTATGGGACAGGGGGCTCGTACGAGCAGTACTTC.

A word on this clone: Other DNA sequences in the sample encode the same CDR3. The chain employs TRBV15 and TRBJ1-2, with a possible D match to TRBD1 (5 bases). Germline assignment: CDR1 LNHNV and CDR2 YYDKDF (reference sequence). The CDR3 is made up of 19 amino acids. The V end was cut by 4 bases, the J end by 3 bases, with 27 bases between. The CDR3, as DNA: TGTGCCACCAGCACCGGAGGGGACTTAAAACCCCCACCGGACTATGGCTACACCTTC. It yields the protein CATSTGGDLKPPPDYGYTF.

J is TRBJ1-2 and V is TRBV2; D is unclear. The V end was cut by 1 base, the J end by 0 bases, with 6 bases between. CDR1 and CDR2 (germline): SNHLY, FYNNEI. The CDR3 sequence is 14 residues long. The CDR3 nucleotides read TGTGCCAGCAGTGAAGGCGCCTCTAACTATGGCTACACCTTC. Its translation is CASSEGASNYGYTF.

The chain carries TRBV11-2 and TRBJ2-1; D is unclear. CDR3 length: 17 amino acids. V lost 6 bases, J lost 3 bases, and 21 bases lay in between. Germline CDR1 reads SGHAT; CDR2 reads FQNNGV. CDR3 region: CASSFSLTLEIYNEQFF. DNA of the CDR3: TGTGCCAGCAGTTTTTCCCTGACCCTAGAGATCTACAATGAGCAGTTCTTC.

Only a few counts were recorded for this clone. The chain links TRBV11-2 to TRBJ2-5; 7 positions match TRBD2. Unmatched junction bases numbered 9, after V lost 7 bases and J lost 1 base. The CDR3 has 15 residues. CDR1 is SGHAT, CDR2 FQNNGV, per germline. The CDR3 sequence is CASILRGLTQETQYF. The DNA of the CDR3 is TGTGCCAGCATTCTGAGGGGACTAACCCAAGAGACCCAGTACTTC.

The chain is built from TRBV6-6 and TRBJ2-5, with 9 positions matching TRBD1. Per germline, CDR1 MNHNY and CDR2 SVGAGI (reference sequence). The CDR3 length is 15 residues. V gave up 5 bases and J gave up 4 bases; unmatched junction bases: 8. CDR3 nucleotides: TGTGCCAGCAGTGCGGGACAGGGAGGGGGAGAGACCCAGTACTTC. Protein sequence: CASSAGQGGGETQYF.

This clone was recorded a few times. This chain uses TRBV7-9 with TRBJ2-7; D is unclear. The CDR3 runs to 17 residues. Per the germline V gene, CDR1 is SEHNR and CDR2 is FQNEAQ (reference sequence). V gave up 5 bases and J gave up 0 bases, with 20 bases separating them. The chain's CDR3 is CASSRVDQTKISYEQYF. CDR3 DNA: TGTGCCAGCAGCCGTGTAGACCAGACAAAAATCTCCTACGAGCAGTACTTC.